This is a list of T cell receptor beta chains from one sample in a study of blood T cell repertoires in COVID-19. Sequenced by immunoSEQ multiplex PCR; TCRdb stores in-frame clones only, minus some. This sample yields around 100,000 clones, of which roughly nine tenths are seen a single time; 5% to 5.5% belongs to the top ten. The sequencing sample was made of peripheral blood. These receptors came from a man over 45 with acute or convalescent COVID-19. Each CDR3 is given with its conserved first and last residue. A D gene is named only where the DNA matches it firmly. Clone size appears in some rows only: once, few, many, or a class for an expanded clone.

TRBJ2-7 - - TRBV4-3 CASSQDRDTPYEQYF TGCGCCAGCAGCCAAGACCGGGACACCCCCTACGAGCAGTACTTC
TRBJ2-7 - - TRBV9 CASSVNPSGYEQYF TGTGCCAGCAGCGTTAATCCCTCGGGGTACGAGCAGTACTTC
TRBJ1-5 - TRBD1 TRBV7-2 CASSSRTGEGQPQHF TGTGCCAGCAGCTCTCGGACAGGAGAGGGGCAGCCCCAGCATTTT
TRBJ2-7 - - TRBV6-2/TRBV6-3 CASSELSSYEQYF TGTGCCAGCAGTGAGCTAAGCTCCTACGAGCAGTACTTC
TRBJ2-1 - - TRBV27 CASSLLVAREQFF TGTGCCAGCAGTTTACTGGTAGCGCGTGAGCAGTTCTTC
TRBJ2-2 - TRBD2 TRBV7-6 CASSLAGLGNTGELFF TGTGCCAGCAGCTTAGCGGGACTAGGGAACACCGGGGAGCTGTTTTTT
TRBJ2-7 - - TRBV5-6 CASSRDYEQYF TGTGCCAGCAGCCGGGACTACGAGCAGTACTTC
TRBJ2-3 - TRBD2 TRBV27 CASSSGLAGGRDTDTQYF TGTGCCAGCAGTTCGGGACTAGCGGGAGGTCGGGACACAGATACGCAGTATTTT
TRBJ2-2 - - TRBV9 CASSVDSIPHTGELFF TGTGCCAGCAGCGTAGACAGCATCCCACACACCGGGGAGCTGTTTTTT
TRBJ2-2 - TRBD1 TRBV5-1 CASRGQGLGELFF TGCGCCAGCCGCGGACAGGGGCTTGGGGAGCTGTTTTTT
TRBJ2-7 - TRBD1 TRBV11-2 CASSLDRAGGTYEQYF TGTGCCAGCAGCTTAGATCGGGCAGGGGGCACCTACGAGCAGTACTTC
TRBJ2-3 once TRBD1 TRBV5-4 CASSGTGTDTQYF TGTGCCAGCAGCGGGACAGGGACAGATACGCAGTATTTT
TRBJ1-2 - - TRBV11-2 CASSPVGLPNYGYTF TGTGCCAGCAGCCCAGTGGGGCTCCCTAACTATGGCTACACCTTC
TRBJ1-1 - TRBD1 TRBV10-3 CAISITQGNAEAFF TGTGCCATCAGTATAACACAGGGGAACGCTGAAGCTTTCTTT
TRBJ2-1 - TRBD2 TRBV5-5 CASSSRTSGDEQFF TGTGCCAGCAGCTCGCGGACTAGCGGGGATGAGCAGTTCTTC
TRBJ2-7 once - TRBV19 CASSRNSGKSYEQYF TGTGCCAGTAGTCGGAATAGCGGAAAATCCTACGAGCAGTACTTC
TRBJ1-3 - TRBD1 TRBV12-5 CASGLGQGEGSGNTIYF TGTGCTAGTGGTTTGGGACAGGGGGAGGGCTCTGGAAACACCATATATTTT
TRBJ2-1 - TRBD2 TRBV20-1 CSASKAGGSRNEQFF TGCAGTGCTAGTAAAGCGGGAGGATCTCGCAATGAGCAGTTCTTC
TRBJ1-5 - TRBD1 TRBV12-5 CASASDRGRQPQHF TGTGCTAGTGCCTCGGACAGGGGAAGACAGCCCCAGCATTTT
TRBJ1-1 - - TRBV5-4 CASSLLATVGEAFF TGTGCCAGCAGCTTGTTGGCGACAGTGGGAGAAGCTTTCTTT
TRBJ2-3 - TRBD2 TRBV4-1 CASSQGLAGVLRTDTQYF TGCGCCAGCAGCCAAGGACTAGCGGGAGTTCTGCGCACAGATACGCAGTATTTT
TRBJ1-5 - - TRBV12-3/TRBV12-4 CASSSGARQPQHF TGTGCCAGCAGTTCGGGAGCGCGTCAGCCCCAGCATTTT
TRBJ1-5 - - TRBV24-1 CATSDFTGLGDQPQHF TGTGCCACCAGTGATTTTACAGGGTTGGGAGATCAGCCCCAGCATTTT
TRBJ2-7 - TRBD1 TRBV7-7 CASSWDRDSEQYF TGTGCCAGCAGCTGGGACAGGGACAGCGAGCAGTACTTC
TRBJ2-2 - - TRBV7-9 CASSLSSGELFF TGTGCCAGCAGCCTCTCCTCCGGGGAGCTGTTTTTT
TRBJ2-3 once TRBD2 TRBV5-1 CASSSGAAGGRDTQYF TGCGCCAGCAGCTCCGGCGCAGCGGGAGGTAGAGATACGCAGTATTTT
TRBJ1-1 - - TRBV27 CASSLWGAGARTEAFF TGTGCCAGCAGTTTATGGGGGGCGGGGGCGCGCACTGAAGCTTTCTTT
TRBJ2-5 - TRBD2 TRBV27 CASIGGKETQYF TGTGCCAGCATCGGGGGGAAAGAGACCCAGTACTTC
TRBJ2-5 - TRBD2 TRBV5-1 CASRLGLAGGQETQYF TGCGCCAGCAGATTGGGACTAGCGGGAGGGCAAGAGACCCAGTACTTC
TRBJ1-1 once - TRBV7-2 CASSLRERQGFSGGTEAFF TGTGCCAGCAGCTTAAGGGAGAGGCAGGGGTTTAGTGGAGGCACTGAAGCTTTCTTT
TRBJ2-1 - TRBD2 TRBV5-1 CASSLGGREYNEQFF TGCGCCAGCAGCTTAGGCGGGAGAGAATACAATGAGCAGTTCTTC
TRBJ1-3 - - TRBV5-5 CASSFGLLENTIYF TGTGCCAGCAGCTTTGGACTGTTAGAAAACACCATATATTTT
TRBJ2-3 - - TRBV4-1 CASSLPLRASPSTNTDTQYF TGCGCCAGCAGCCTCCCCCTTAGGGCTAGCCCATCCACTAACACAGATACGCAGTATTTT
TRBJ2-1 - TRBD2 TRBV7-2 CASSAQAGTYNEQFF TGTGCCAGCAGCGCCCAAGCGGGAACCTACAATGAGCAGTTCTTC
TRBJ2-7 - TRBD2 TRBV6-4 CASNFRSTSGSGPHHYEQYF TGTGCCAGCAATTTCCGATCGACTAGCGGGAGTGGACCCCACCACTACGAGCAGTACTTC
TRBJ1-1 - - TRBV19 CASSIQGQSTEAFF TGTGCCAGTAGTATACAGGGGCAGAGCACTGAAGCTTTCTTT
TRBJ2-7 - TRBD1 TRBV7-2 CASSSDDREKQYF TGTGCCAGCAGCTCGGACGACAGGGAAAAGCAGTACTTC
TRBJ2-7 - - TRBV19 CASSMGRGTYEQYF TGTGCCAGTAGTATGGGAAGGGGAACCTACGAGCAGTACTTC
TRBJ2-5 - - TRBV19 CASSRIPGQGGETQYF TGTGCCAGTAGCAGGATACCGGGACAAGGGGGAGAGACCCAGTACTTC
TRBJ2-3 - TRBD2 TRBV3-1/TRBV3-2 CASSQDGTINTQYF TGTGCCAGCAGCCAAGATGGGACTATAAATACGCAGTATTTT
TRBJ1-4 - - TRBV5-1 CASSLAGATNEKLFF TGCGCCAGCAGCTTGGCAGGGGCAACTAATGAAAAACTGTTTTTT
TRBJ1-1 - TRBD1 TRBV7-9 CASSSGQYRGEAFF TGTGCCAGCAGCTCCGGGCAGTACAGGGGGGAAGCTTTCTTT
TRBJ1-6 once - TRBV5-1 CASSLVTGQNSPLHF TGCGCCAGCAGCTTGGTGACAGGACAAAATTCACCCCTCCACTTT
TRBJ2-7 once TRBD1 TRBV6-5 CASSPDRAFYEQYF TGTGCCAGCAGTCCGGACAGGGCTTTCTACGAGCAGTACTTC
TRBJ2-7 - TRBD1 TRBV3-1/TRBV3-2 CASRGTGRVGEQYF TGTGCCAGCAGGGGGACAGGGCGCGTGGGCGAGCAGTACTTC
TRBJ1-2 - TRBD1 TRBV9 CASSARAPGQRGYTF TGTGCCAGCAGCGCCCGAGCTCCGGGACAGAGGGGCTACACCTTC
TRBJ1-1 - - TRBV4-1 CASSQAGLNTEAFF TGCGCCAGCAGCCAAGCAGGTCTGAACACTGAAGCTTTCTTT
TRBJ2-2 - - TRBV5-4 CASSLQPTGGELFF TGTGCCAGCAGCTTACAACCAACGGGCGGGGAGCTGTTTTTT
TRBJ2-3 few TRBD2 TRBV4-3 CASSLFLAGDPANLRRYF TGCGCCAGCAGTCTCTTCCTAGCGGGAGATCCGGCCAATCTCCGTCGGTATTTT
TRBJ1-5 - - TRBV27 CARAGLGSSNQPQHF TGTGCCAGGGCAGGTCTCGGTAGTAGCAATCAGCCCCAGCATTTT
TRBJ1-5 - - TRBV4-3 CASSQDFGGTQPQHF TGCGCCAGCAGCCAAGATTTTGGGGGCACCCAGCCCCAGCATTTT
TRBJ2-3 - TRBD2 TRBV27 CASSLRKTSGITDTQYF TGTGCCAGCAGTTTAAGGAAGACTAGCGGGATAACAGATACGCAGTATTTT
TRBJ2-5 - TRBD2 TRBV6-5 CASSSWSSGSYQTQYF TGTGCCAGCAGTTCCTGGTCTAGCGGGAGTTACCAGACCCAGTACTTC
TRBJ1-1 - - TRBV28 CASSLAPENTEAFF TGTGCCAGCAGCCTAGCCCCGGAGAACACTGAAGCTTTCTTT
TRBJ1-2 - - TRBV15 CATSRVQVLDGYTF TGTGCCACCAGCAGAGTTCAGGTTTTAGATGGCTACACCTTC